Here is one T cell receptor (beta chain) with its context. Its antigen is unknown. With 4 bases clipped from V and 1 base from J, the junction kept 6 bases outside the gene matches. The CDR3 sequence is 17 residues long. Per the germline V gene, CDR1 is SGHRS and CDR2 is YFSETQ. This entry is derived from a study of shared clonotypes between healthy human individuals. Sequencing was performed with immunoSEQ multiplex PCR; in TCRdb, only in-frame clones are kept and a portion is missing. The sample includes over a million clones, 75% to 85% of them seen just once. Overall study findings and caveats: Sample collection involved blood only; tissue repertoires are likely different.

The rearrangement links TRBV5-1 to TRBJ2-3; 13 bases fit TRBD2. Source material: memory CD4+ T cells from PBMCs. Subset of the sample: CD45RA-negative fraction. The source is a man between 18 and 35 years old in good health. Some clones in this sample may be carry-over from other donors' samples. The CDR3: CASSREGLAGGTDTQYF. The DNA for the CDR3 is TGCGCCAGCAGCAGAGAAGGACTAGCGGGAGGCACAGATACGCAGTATTTT.